The 24 T cell receptor beta chains below all came from one sample that was sequenced in a study of monozygotic twins with inflammatory bowel disease (dated by TCRdb to about 2019). Library construction relied on 5' RACE. TCRdb records Illumina HiSeq 2500 as the sequencer. Reads reprocessed by TCRdb are summarized as one entry per CDR3 protein sequence, and DNA is absent. In this sample's table one finds about 380,000 distinct CDR3 sequences. The ten largest clonotypes hold just over 2.5% of the sample. Source material: blood. These receptors were obtained from a human donor with ulcerative colitis or Crohn's disease, or a healthy co-twin of an affected twin (not recorded which).

The rearrangement uses TRBV29-1 and TRBJ1-1; TCRdb returns TRBD1, unconfirmable since there is no DNA. CDR1 is SQVTM and CDR2 is ANQGSEA in the germline V gene. The CDR3 consists of 14 residues. The CDR3 protein is CSGSPDRGNTEAFF.

The chain couples TRBV18 to TRBJ2-3; TCRdb's D gene call, TRBD1, goes unchecked for lack of DNA. The CDR3 extends over 14 amino acids. Germline V gene sequence: CDR1 KGHSH, CDR2 LQKENI. This CDR3 reads CASLAAPSTDTQYF. The complete variable domain, with remaining parts taken from reference TRBV18 and TRBJ2-3, reads NAGVMQNPRHLVRRRGQEARLRCSPMKGHSHVYWYRQLPEEGLKFMVYLQKENIIDESGMPKERFSAEFPKEGPSILRIQQVVRGDSAAYFCASLAAPSTDTQYFGPGTRLTVL.

J is TRBJ1-1 and V is TRBV5-1; TCRdb gives TRBD1 as the D gene, but with no DNA this cannot be confirmed. This CDR3 spans 14 amino acids. Germline loops: CDR1 SGHRS, CDR2 YFSETQ. The chain's CDR3 is CASSLEQGVTEAFF.

V usage is TRBV7-8 and J usage is TRBJ2-2; TCRdb designates TRBD1, a call that cannot be tested without DNA. Germline CDR1 is SGHVS and CDR2 is FQNEAQ. This CDR3 is 15 amino acids long. The CDR3 is CASSQGRGRTGELFF.

This rearrangement joins TRBV12-3 or TRBV12-4 to TRBJ2-7. The CDR3 extends over 14 amino acids. CDR3 sequence: CASRFGGGSYEQYF.

The chain carries TRBV6-1 and TRBJ1-2. This CDR3 comprises 14 residues. The germline V gene has CDR1 MNHNS and CDR2 SASEGT. This CDR3 reads CASSEDPGPYGYTF.

This chain connects TRBV24-1 to TRBJ2-1; lacking DNA, the TRBD2 call made by TCRdb goes unchecked. Germline V gives CDR1 KGHDR, CDR2 SFDVKD. The CDR3 loop spans 19 amino acids. The CDR3 is CATSDFAVLSGGGYNEQFF.

This chain connects TRBV21-1 to TRBJ2-3; TCRdb returns TRBD1, unconfirmable since there is no DNA. TRBV21-1 is labeled a pseudogene. The CDR3 runs 16 residues. The chain's CDR3 is CASSPRRRGRTDTQYF.

J is TRBJ2-7 and V is TRBV7-3; the D call from TCRdb, TRBD1, cannot be confirmed without DNA. This CDR3 contains 15 residues. Looked up from germline, CDR1 is SGHTA and CDR2 is FQGTGA. CDR3 protein: CASSSNAGTALEQYF.

The chain joins TRBV7-2 to TRBJ2-7; TCRdb picks TRBD2, but there is no DNA to check that call. Germline V gives CDR1 SGHTA, CDR2 FQGNSA. The CDR3 is 15 residues long. The CDR3 loop reads CASSPTSGGAGEQYF. The full variable domain, its missing parts supplied by reference TRBV7-2 and TRBJ2-7, is GAGVSQSPSNKVTEKGKDVELRCDPISGHTALYWYRQSLGQGLEFLIYFQGNSAPDKSGLPSDRFSAERTGGSVSTLTIQRTQQEDSAVYLCASSPTSGGAGEQYFGPGTRLTVT.

V usage is TRBV12-3 or TRBV12-4 and J usage is TRBJ2-7; TCRdb reports TRBD2, a call that lacks DNA to check it against. The CDR3 runs to 17 residues. CDR3 loop: CASSFFQLAGGQYEQYF.

V usage is TRBV5-4 and J usage is TRBJ2-3; the D gene TCRdb calls, TRBD1, cannot be checked with no DNA. In germline, CDR1 is SGHNT, CDR2 YYREEE (reference sequence). CDR3 length equals 16 residues. The CDR3 reads CASEKRTGMVTDTQYF.

The J gene is TRBJ2-2, the V gene TRBV7-2; the TCRdb D gene call, TRBD2, has no DNA to confirm it. CDR1 and CDR2 from the germline V gene are SGHTA and FQGNSA. CDR3 length: 17 residues. The CDR3 loop reads CASSPPGGPQGSGELFF.

The chain uses TRBV21-1 and TRBJ1-6; TCRdb indicates TRBD1, and absent DNA this call remains unverified. TRBV21-1 is a pseudogene locus. The CDR3 is 14 amino acids. The CDR3 here is CASPSGRRNSPLHF.

The chain employs TRBV5-1 and TRBJ2-4. CDR3 size: 16 residues. Germline loops: CDR1 SGHRS, CDR2 YFSETQ. The CDR3 sequence is CASSVDSRVAKNIQYF.

The chain uses TRBV20-1 and TRBJ2-1; the TCRdb D gene call, TRBD1, has no DNA to confirm it. Germline V lookup: CDR1 DFQATT, CDR2 SNEGSKA (reference sequence). The CDR3 has 15 amino acids. This CDR3 reads CSARGDRAGYNEQFF.

The chain employs TRBV5-1 and TRBJ2-6; with no DNA, the TCRdb D assignment of TRBD1 cannot be verified. In germline, CDR1 is SGHRS, CDR2 YFSETQ. There are 16 residues in the CDR3. This chain's CDR3 is CASRAGTGTGANVLTF. Variable domain in full (rest from reference TRBV5-1 and TRBJ2-6): KAGVTQTPRYLIKTRGQQVTLSCSPISGHRSVSWYQQTPGQGLQFLFEYFSETQRNKGNFPGRFSGRQFSNSRSEMNVSTLELGDSALYLCASRAGTGTGANVLTFGAGSRLTVL.

The V call is TRBV4-3, the J call TRBJ2-1. The CDR3 consists of 15 residues. Looked up from germline, CDR1 is LGHNA and CDR2 is YSLEER. CDR3 sequence reads: CASSQGLIPYNEQFF.

The gene calls are TRBV20-1 and TRBJ1-5; TCRdb picks TRBD1, but there is no DNA to check that call. CDR3 length: 13 residues. Germline V gene data show CDR1 as DFQATT and CDR2 as SNEGSKA (reference sequence). CDR3 region: CSAIRDSNQPQHF.

V usage is TRBV20-1 and J usage is TRBJ2-7; the TRBD2 assignment by TCRdb is unverifiable without DNA. This CDR3 spans 13 amino acids. Germline V gene lookup returns CDR1 DFQATT and CDR2 SNEGSKA (reference sequence). The CDR3 here is CSALLQYSYEQYF.

The chain employs TRBV5-4 and TRBJ1-6; TCRdb's D gene call, TRBD1, goes unchecked for lack of DNA. The germline V gene has CDR1 SGHNT and CDR2 YYREEE (reference sequence). The CDR3 totals 15 residues. The CDR3 sequence: CASSSTGTGESPLHF.

The rearrangement links TRBV20-1 to TRBJ1-5; TCRdb names TRBD1, which stays unverified in the absence of DNA. In germline, CDR1 is DFQATT, CDR2 SNEGSKA (reference sequence). This CDR3 contains 17 residues. This CDR3 reads CSAWDRGRVGGYQPQHF.

This CDR3 is CASSLDRVNSPLHF. The chain employs TRBV11-2 and TRBJ1-6; TCRdb reports TRBD1, a call that lacks DNA to check it against. Germline CDR1 is SGHAT and CDR2 is FQNNGV. The CDR3 contains 14 residues. Combining the CDR3 with reference TRBV11-2 and TRBJ1-6 gives the whole variable domain EAGVAQSPRYKIIEKRQSVAFWCNPISGHATLYWYQQILGQGPKLLIQFQNNGVVDDSQLPKDRFSAERLKGVDSTLKIQPAKLEDSAVYLCASSLDRVNSPLHFGNGTRLTVT.

J is TRBJ1-2 and V is TRBV12-3 or TRBV12-4; TCRdb outputs TRBD1, but without DNA this stays unchecked. The CDR3 is made up of 15 amino acids. The CDR3 loop is CASSHNNRGRYGYTF.